Reported below is one T cell receptor (beta chain). Its antigen is undetermined. Patients were excluded for autoimmune disease history or systemic immunosuppression. V was clipped by 5 bases and J by 9 bases; unmatched bases: 9. From germline, CDR1 is LGHNA and CDR2 YNFKEQ. The length of the CDR3 is 15 residues. The entry originates in a study of OX40 agonist ivuxolimab in advanced cancers. Study-level information: Three individuals attained partial responses, comprising one hepatocellular carcinoma case and two cutaneous melanoma cases.

Findings and limits, study-wide: Low normalized T-cell clonal expansion was also seen in some nonresponders.

Sequenced by immunoSEQ multiplex PCR; TCRdb stores in-frame clones only, minus some. The sample shows roughly 100,000 clones, around 89% of them seen only once. This specimen consisted of CD4+ or CD8+ T cells sorted from blood, obtained in a trial of the OX40 agonist ivuxolimab. The gene calls are TRBV4-2 and TRBJ1-6, with 8 bases lining up with TRBD1. This clonotype originated in an adult with an advanced solid tumor such as melanoma, head and neck, liver or kidney cancer. The CDR3 bases are TGTGCCAGCAGCTTTGGACAGGGCATACGTTCACCCCTCCACTTT. Translated, it gives CASSFGQGIRSPLHF.